This T cell receptor beta chain was identified in a study of T-cell reconstitution after alpha-beta-depleted transplantation in children. This clonotype has more than one count but fewer than ten. The CDR3 runs to 15 residues. After removal of 3 bases from V and 0 bases from J, the junction contained 8 bases not matched to a gene. CDR1 is SQVTM, CDR2 ANQGSEA, per germline. Library preparation (for TCRbeta) was performed with unique molecular identifiers. TCRdb re-called the PCR reads with MiXCR, one entry per CDR3 protein. The sample holds about 350,000 distinct CDR3 sequences, around 16% seen once. The V and J genes are TRBV29-1 and TRBJ2-7; 7 nucleotides line up with TRBD2. Material: PBMCs, mostly from graft donor cells, obtained 360 days after TCRalphabeta/CD19-depleted stem cell transplant. The source is a male patient aged 2 to 9 who had a stem cell transplant for acute lymphoblastic leukemia, so the T cells may come from the graft donor. CDR3 loop: CSVEGLGGSSYEQYF. The CDR3 DNA sequence: TGCAGCGTTGAGGGTTTAGGCGGGAGCTCCTACGAGCAGTACTTC.